In its sample, the clone carrying this TCR beta chain was seen a few times. This sample is drawn from a study of blood T cell repertoires in COVID-19. Looking at the study overall: Donors in the United States, Italy and Spain gave samples during acute or convalescent COVID-19.

The study drew participants aged about 18 to 95 years from 20 to 30 US areas. Clinical history reported by participants formed the basis on which cohorts were assigned. Authors' analysis steps: Counts of nucleated cells, estimated from reference gene primer amplification, were obtained. Some clones are missing from TCRdb's copy, which holds only in-frame ones; the method was immunoSEQ multiplex PCR. V and J calls plus clone size are reproduced from that table; the DNA served to infer D and trimming. The data hold about 270,000 clones, with more than 80% observed a single time. The CDR3 sequence is 16 residues long. The V gene lost 6 bases and the J gene lost 4 bases, with 21 bases spanning the gap. Per germline, CDR1 MDHEN and CDR2 SYDVKM.

V and J are TRBV28 and TRBJ1-2, with a weak D call TRBD1 (5 bases). The sample comprised PBMCs or T cells enriched from blood (not recorded which). The TCR sequence derives from a young woman who had recovered from COVID-19. Here the CDR3 DNA reads TGTGCCAGCAGACCTGGACACGGGCGACCTCCCTATGGCTACACCTTC. Translation: CASRPGHGRPPYGYTF.